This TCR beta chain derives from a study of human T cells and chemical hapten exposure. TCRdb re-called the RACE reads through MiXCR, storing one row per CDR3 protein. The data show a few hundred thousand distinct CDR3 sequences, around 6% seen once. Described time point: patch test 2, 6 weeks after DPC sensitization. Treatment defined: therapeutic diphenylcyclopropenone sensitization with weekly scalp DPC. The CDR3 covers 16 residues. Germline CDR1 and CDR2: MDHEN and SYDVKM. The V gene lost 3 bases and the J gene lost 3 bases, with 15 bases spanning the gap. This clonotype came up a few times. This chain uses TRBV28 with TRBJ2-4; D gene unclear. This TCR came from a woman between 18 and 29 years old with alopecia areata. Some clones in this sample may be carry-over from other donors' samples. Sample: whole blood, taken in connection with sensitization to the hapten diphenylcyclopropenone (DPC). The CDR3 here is CASSFPPERDKNIQYF. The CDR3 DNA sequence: TGTGCCAGCAGTTTTCCTCCCGAAAGGGACAAAAACATTCAGTACTTC.